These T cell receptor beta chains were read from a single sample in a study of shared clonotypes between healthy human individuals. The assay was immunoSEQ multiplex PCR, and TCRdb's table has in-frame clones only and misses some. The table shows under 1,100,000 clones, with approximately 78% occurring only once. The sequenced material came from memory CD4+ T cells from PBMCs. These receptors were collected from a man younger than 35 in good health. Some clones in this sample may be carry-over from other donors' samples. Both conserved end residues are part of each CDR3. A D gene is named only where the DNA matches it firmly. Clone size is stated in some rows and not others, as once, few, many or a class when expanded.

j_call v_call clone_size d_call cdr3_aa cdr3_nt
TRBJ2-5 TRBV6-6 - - CASSPTGESQETQYF TGTGCCAGCAGCCCGACAGGAGAGTCTCAAGAGACCCAGTACTTC
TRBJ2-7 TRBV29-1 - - CSVARDGGLYEQYF TGCAGCGTTGCACGGGACGGAGGACTATACGAGCAGTACTTC
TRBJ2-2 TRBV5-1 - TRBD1 CASSPSTGVGGELFF TGCGCCAGCAGCCCTTCGACAGGGGTCGGCGGGGAGCTGTTTTTT
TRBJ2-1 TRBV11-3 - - CASSLHRNANEQFF TGTGCCAGCAGCTTACATAGAAATGCCAATGAGCAGTTCTTC
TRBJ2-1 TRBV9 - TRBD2 CASTPTGGLAGGGRQFF TGTGCCAGCACCCCGACTGGGGGGCTAGCGGGAGGGGGGCGGCAGTTCTTC
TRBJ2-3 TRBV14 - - CASSQDATARDTQYF TGTGCCAGCAGCCAAGACGCCACTGCACGGGATACGCAGTATTTT
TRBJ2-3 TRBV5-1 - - CASSWGRALTDTQYF TGCGCCAGCAGCTGGGGCAGGGCCCTCACAGATACGCAGTATTTT
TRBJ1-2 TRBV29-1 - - CSVGTPARALLYGYTF TGCAGCGTTGGAACCCCAGCCAGGGCGCTCCTCTATGGCTACACCTTC
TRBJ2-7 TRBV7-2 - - CASSPAGSLFYEQYF TGTGCCAGCAGCCCTGCAGGGTCTCTTTTTTACGAGCAGTACTTC
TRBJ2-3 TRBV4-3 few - CASSQDLETGTDTQYF TGCGCCAGCAGCCAAGATTTGGAGACGGGCACAGATACGCAGTATTTT
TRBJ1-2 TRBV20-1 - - CSAIRGGGYTF TGCAGTGCTATTAGAGGAGGCGGCTACACCTTC
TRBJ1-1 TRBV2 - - CASSDPDPGAEAFF TGTGCCAGCAGTGATCCAGACCCTGGCGCTGAAGCTTTCTTT
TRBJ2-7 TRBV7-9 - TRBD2 CASSLVSLAGTSYEQYF TGTGCCAGCAGCTTAGTTTCGCTAGCGGGAACCTCCTACGAGCAGTACTTC
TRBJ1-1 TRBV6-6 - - CASSPWEGLNTEAFF TGTGCCAGCAGCCCCTGGGAGGGGTTGAACACTGAAGCTTTCTTT
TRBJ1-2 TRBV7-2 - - CASSLSWDGYTF TGTGCCAGCAGCTTAAGCTGGGATGGCTACACCTTC
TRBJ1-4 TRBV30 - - CAWSHGGIEKLFF TGTGCCTGGAGTCACGGAGGGATTGAAAAACTGTTTTTT
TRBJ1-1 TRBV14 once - CASSQGLMGEAFF TGTGCCAGCAGCCAAGGGCTGATGGGGGAAGCTTTCTTT
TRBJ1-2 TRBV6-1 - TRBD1 CASTRQGAAYGYTF TGTGCCAGCACCAGACAGGGGGCCGCCTATGGCTACACCTTC
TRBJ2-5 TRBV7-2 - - CASSLGGQPIETQYF TGTGCCAGCAGCTTAGGAGGACAGCCGATCGAGACCCAGTACTTC
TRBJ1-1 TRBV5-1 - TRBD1 CASSPGTGRISEAFF TGCGCCAGCAGCCCCGGGACAGGGAGGATCAGCGAAGCTTTCTTT
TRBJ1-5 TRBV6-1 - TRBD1 CASTGQGRNQPQHF TGTGCCAGCACGGGACAGGGACGCAATCAGCCCCAGCATTTT
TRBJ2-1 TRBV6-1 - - CASSQLWGEQFF TGTGCCAGCAGTCAGCTTTGGGGTGAGCAGTTCTTC
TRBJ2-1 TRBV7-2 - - CASSLGRGEQFF TGTGCCAGCAGCTTAGGGAGAGGGGAGCAGTTCTTC
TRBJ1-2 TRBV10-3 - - CAISESDRNYGYTF TGTGCCATCAGTGAGTCGGACAGAAATTATGGCTACACCTTC
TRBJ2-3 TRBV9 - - CASSVDRGAPDTQYF TGTGCCAGCAGCGTAGATCGCGGGGCCCCAGATACGCAGTATTTT
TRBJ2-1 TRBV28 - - CASATLSYNEQFF TGTGCCAGCGCCACATTGTCCTACAATGAGCAGTTCTTC
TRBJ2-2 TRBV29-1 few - CSVGDSPGELFF TGCAGCGTTGGCGACAGCCCCGGGGAGCTGTTTTTT
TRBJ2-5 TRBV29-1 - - CSVPMGGETQYF TGCAGCGTGCCTATGGGGGGAGAGACCCAGTACTTC
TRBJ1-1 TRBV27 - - CASSFRGRGTEAFF TGTGCCAGCAGTTTCCGGGGGCGCGGGACTGAAGCTTTCTTT
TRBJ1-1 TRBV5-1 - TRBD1 CASSVGQGGTEAFF TGCGCCAGCAGCGTGGGACAGGGAGGCACTGAAGCTTTCTTT
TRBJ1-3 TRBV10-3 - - CAISPLDIRSGNTIYF TGTGCCATCAGTCCTTTAGACATCCGCTCTGGAAACACCATATATTTT
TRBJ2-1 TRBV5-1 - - CASSSYGGQEQFF TGCGCCAGCAGCTCCTATGGGGGTCAAGAGCAGTTCTTC
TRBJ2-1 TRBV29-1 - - CSVEEGGGGSYNEQFF TGCAGCGTTGAAGAGGGGGGAGGGGGCTCCTACAATGAGCAGTTCTTC
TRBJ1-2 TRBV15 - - CATSRDAEAGTDGYTF TGTGCCACCAGCAGAGATGCCGAAGCCGGGACCGATGGCTACACCTTC
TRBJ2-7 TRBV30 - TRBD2 CAWSPGTSGRAHEQYF TGTGCCTGGAGCCCCGGGACTAGCGGGAGGGCCCACGAGCAGTACTTC
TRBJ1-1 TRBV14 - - CASSLEQNTEAFF TGTGCCAGCAGTCTAGAACAGAACACTGAAGCTTTCTTT
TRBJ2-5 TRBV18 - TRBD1 CASSRAQTGFGETQYF TGTGCCAGCTCACGGGCCCAGACAGGGTTTGGGGAGACCCAGTACTTC
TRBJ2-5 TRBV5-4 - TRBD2 CASSQREGGETQYF TGTGCCAGCAGCCAGCGGGAGGGCGGGGAGACCCAGTACTTC
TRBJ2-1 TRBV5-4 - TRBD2 CASSYSKTSDRGYNEQFF TGTGCCAGCAGCTACTCGAAGACTAGCGATAGAGGGTACAATGAGCAGTTCTTC
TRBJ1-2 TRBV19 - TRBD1 CASSMLQGSYGYTF TGTGCCAGTAGTATGCTACAGGGGAGCTATGGCTACACCTTC
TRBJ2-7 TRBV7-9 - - CASSLDREAYEQYF TGTGCCAGCAGCTTAGACAGGGAGGCCTACGAGCAGTACTTC
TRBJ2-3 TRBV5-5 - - CASSLTGGSRTDTQYF TGTGCCAGCAGCTTGACTGGCGGATCGCGCACAGATACGCAGTATTTT
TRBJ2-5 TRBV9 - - CASSPRTGPAETQYF TGTGCCAGCAGCCCTCGGACGGGGCCTGCGGAGACCCAGTACTTC
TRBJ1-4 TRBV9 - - CASSGATWGNEKLFF TGTGCCAGCAGCGGAGCGACATGGGGAAATGAAAAACTGTTTTTT
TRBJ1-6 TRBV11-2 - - CASTLSLNNSPLHF TGTGCCAGCACCCTTAGCTTGAATAATTCACCCCTCCACTTT